One TCR beta chain is described in this entry. It has no known antigen specificity. Qualities for individual bases were not recorded, and no much larger clone is one base off. The immunoSEQ Assay, a bias-controlled multiplex PCR, was used to amplify TCRbeta CDR3 regions from genomic DNA. The authors' pipeline ran thus. The number of nucleated cells in each sample was estimated by amplification of reference gene primers within the assay. Sequence reads were collapsed and filtered to measure the absolute abundance of every unique TCRbeta CDR3 rearrangement. For each sample, productive Simpson clonality was calculated by taking the square root of Simpson's diversity index across productive rearrangements. TCRdb mirrors the immuneACCESS table, restricted to in-frame sequences. Some clones are absent from its copies; in checked studies, under half trace to an unresolved V gene, and the reason for the others is unknown. That table supplies the V and J calls and clone size; D and trimming were determined from the DNA. The sample contains some 40,000 clones, about 80% of them found a single time. Of the sample, roughly 14% is held by the ten largest clones.

This sample stems from a study of blood T cell repertoires in COVID-19 (dated by TCRdb to the early 2020s). As for the study more broadly: The collaborator samples originated in the United States, Italy and Spain and spanned the acute and convalescent phases of COVID-19. The dataset comprised deeply sampled blood TCRbeta repertoires from subjects exposed to, actively infected with, or recovered from COVID-19. HLA class I and class II types, where available, came from metadata supplied by the sample provider rather than from assay-based typing. The prospective study material was composed of cDNA or gDNA derived from T cells, B-cell-depleted T cells, or PBMCs. The samples were drawn from two sources: the first 160 participants of the ongoing ImmuneRACE study, and 1,200 or so subjects contributed by 6 global collaborators. The repertoires were released in a freely available public database intended as a resource for research on the immune response to SARS-CoV-2. The sample metadata nearly always contained a de-identified subject ID, COVID-19 status, age in years and sex. The investigation overall reported the following: The quantity of clinical and demographic metadata differed by source and by participant and was supplied without curation.

Each collaborating institution followed its own protocols to collect whole blood in K2EDTA tubes. For TCRbeta analysis, collaborators shipped samples as frozen whole blood, isolated PBMCs, or DNA extracted from either of those sample types. The specimen was peripheral blood. The TCR comes from a man aged 45-65 years with active or convalescent COVID-19.

The CDR3 here reads CASSQERGDAYEQYF. The DNA sequence is TGCGCCAGCAGCCAAGAACGGGGTGACGCCTACGAGCAGTACTTC. The V and J genes are TRBV4-1 and TRBJ2-7, and TRBD2 may be the D gene, going by 5 matching bases. Spanning cysteine to phenylalanine, the CDR3 consists of 15 amino acids. Kept here is only the CDR3 DNA, which spans 45 bases and is read in frame from base 1. The V and J ends are trimmed by 0 bases and 2 bases, leaving 11 bases between them. The germline V gene encodes CDR1 MGHRA and CDR2 YSYEKL.